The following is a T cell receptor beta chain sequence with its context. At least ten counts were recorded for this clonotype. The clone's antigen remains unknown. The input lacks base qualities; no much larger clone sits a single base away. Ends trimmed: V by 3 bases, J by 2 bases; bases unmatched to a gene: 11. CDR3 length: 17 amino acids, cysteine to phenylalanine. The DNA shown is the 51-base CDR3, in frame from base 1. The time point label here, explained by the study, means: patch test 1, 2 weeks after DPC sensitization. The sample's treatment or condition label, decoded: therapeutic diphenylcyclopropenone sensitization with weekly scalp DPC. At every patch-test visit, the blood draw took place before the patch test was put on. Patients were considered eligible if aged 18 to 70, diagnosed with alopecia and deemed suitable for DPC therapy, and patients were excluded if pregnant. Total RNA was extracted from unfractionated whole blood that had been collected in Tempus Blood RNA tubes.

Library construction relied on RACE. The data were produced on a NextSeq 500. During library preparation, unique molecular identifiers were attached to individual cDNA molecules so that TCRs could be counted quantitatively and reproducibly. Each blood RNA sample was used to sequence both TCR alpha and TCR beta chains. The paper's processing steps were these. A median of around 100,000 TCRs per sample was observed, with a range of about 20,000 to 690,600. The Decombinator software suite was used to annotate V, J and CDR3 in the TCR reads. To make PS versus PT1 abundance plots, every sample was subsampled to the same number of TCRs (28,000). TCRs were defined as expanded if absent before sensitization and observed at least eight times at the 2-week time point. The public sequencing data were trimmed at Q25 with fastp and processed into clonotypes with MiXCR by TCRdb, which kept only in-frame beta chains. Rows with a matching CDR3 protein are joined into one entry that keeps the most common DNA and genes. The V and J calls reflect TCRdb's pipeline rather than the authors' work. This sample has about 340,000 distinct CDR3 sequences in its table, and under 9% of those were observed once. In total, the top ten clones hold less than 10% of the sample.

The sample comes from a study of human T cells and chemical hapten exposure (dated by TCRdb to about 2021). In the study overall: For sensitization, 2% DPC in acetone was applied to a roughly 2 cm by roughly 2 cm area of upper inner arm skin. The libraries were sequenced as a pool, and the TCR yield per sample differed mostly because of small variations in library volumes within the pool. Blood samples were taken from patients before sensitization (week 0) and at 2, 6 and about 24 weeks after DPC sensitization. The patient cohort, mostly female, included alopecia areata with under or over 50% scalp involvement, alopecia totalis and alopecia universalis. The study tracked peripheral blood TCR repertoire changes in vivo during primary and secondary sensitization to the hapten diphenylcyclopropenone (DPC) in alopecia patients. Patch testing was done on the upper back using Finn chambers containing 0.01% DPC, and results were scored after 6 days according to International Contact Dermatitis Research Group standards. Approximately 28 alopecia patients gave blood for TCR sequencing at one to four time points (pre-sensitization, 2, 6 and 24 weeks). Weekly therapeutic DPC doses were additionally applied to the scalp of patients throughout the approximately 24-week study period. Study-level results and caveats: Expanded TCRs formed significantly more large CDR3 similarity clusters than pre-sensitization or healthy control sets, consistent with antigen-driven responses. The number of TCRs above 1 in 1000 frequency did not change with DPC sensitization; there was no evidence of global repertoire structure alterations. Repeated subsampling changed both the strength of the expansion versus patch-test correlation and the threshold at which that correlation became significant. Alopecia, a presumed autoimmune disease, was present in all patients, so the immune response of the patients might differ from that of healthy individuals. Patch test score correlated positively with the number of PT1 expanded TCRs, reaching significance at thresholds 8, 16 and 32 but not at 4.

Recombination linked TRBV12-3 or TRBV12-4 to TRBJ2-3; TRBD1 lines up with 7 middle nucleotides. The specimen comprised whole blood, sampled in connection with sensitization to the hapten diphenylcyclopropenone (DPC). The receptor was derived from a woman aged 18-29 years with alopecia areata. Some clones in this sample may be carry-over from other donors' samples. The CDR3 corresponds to CASSLVVRGRDTDTQYF. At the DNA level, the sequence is TGTGCCAGCAGTTTGGTAGTAAGGGGGCGCGACACAGATACGCAGTATTTT.